Below, one TCR beta chain is given with its context. Likely a read error: the CDR3 ends without its conserved phenylalanine or tryptophan. This sample stems from a study of identical twins' blood T cells. V was trimmed by 6 bases and J by 4 bases, leaving 6 bases between them. Germline V gene data show CDR1 as SNHLY and CDR2 as FYNNEI. The length of the CDR3 is 11 residues. TCRdb analysed the 5' RACE reads with MiXCR anew, one entry per CDR3 protein. This table has roughly 380,000 distinct CDR3 sequences, about 28% appearing once. This sequence joins TRBV2 and TRBJ1-1, with unresolved D. The TCR sequence derives from a woman aged 18-49 years in good health. The sample consisted of PBMCs. CDR3 residues: CASRSSTEAFS. The CDR3 coding sequence is TGTGCCAGCAGAAGCTCCACTGAAGCTTTCTCT.